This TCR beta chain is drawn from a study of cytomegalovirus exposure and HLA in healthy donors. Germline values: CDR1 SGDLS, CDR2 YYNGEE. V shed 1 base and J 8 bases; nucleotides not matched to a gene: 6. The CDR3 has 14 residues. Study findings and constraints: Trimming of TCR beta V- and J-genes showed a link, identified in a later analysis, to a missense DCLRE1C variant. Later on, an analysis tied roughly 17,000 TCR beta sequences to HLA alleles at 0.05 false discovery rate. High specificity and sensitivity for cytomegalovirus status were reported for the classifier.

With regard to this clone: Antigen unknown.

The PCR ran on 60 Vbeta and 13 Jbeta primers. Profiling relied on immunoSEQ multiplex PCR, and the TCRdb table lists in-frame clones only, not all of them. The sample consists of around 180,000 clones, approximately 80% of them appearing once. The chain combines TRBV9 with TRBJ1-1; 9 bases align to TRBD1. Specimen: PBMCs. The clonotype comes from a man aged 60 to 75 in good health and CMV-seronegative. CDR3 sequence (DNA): TGTGCCAGCAGCGTACGTACAGGGGGCGGCGAAGCTTTCTTT. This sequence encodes CASSVRTGGGEAFF.